The 13 T cell receptor beta chains below were found in one sample sequenced in a study of CD8 T cells in ankylosing spondylitis. Findings of the study overall: One TCR beta motif, made up of several highly homologous variants, appeared characteristic of ankylosing spondylitis blood.

Each CDR3 protein is one row after TCRdb ran MiXCR on the 5' RACE reads. The sample lists a few hundred thousand distinct CDR3 sequences; more than 20% were seen once. These TCRs are of unknown antigen specificity. The specimen was blood, either unsorted or a sorted T cell fraction (not recorded which). The receptors shown here come from a male donor with ankylosing spondylitis.

This chain links TRBV3-1 with TRBJ2-7; a weak D match, TRBD2 (6 bases). The V end was cut by 4 bases, the J end by 3 bases, with 16 bases between. This CDR3 is 15 amino acids long. Germline CDR1 LGHDT, CDR2 YNNKEL (reference sequence). The CDR3 loop reads CASSRLSGGVYEQYF. CDR3 DNA: TGTGCCAGCAGCCGCCTCTCCGGGGGTGTCTACGAGCAGTACTTC.

The chain combines TRBV12-3 or TRBV12-4 with TRBJ2-7; 9 bases are a match to TRBD2. Trimming took 4 bases from V and 0 from J; bases not matched to a gene: 4. CDR3 length: 15 residues. CDR3 bases: TGTGCCAGCAGTTCGACTAGCGGACACTCCTACGAGCAGTACTTC. The encoded protein is CASSSTSGHSYEQYF.

The rearrangement uses TRBV28 and TRBJ2-7, with 9 bases aligning to TRBD1. Germline V gene lookup returns CDR1 MDHEN and CDR2 SYDVKM. The J segment lost 2 bases and the V segment lost 6 bases, leaving 8 bases of the junction unmatched. The CDR3 totals 15 residues. The CDR3 sequence: CASRVPGQGTYEQYF. Written as DNA, the CDR3 is TGTGCCAGCAGGGTACCGGGACAGGGAACCTACGAGCAGTACTTC. Based on the CDR3 plus reference TRBV28 and TRBJ2-7, the full variable domain is DVKVTQSSRYLVKRTGEKVFLECVQDMDHENMFWYRQDPGLGLRLIYFSYDVKMKEKGDIPEGYSVSREKKERFSLILESASTNQTSMYLCASRVPGQGTYEQYFGPGTRLTVT.

The chain carries TRBV5-1 and TRBJ1-1; D is unresolved. Looked up from germline, CDR1 is SGHRS and CDR2 is YFSETQ. V was clipped by 0 bases and J by 1 base, with 4 bases between them. The CDR3 covers 13 residues. CDR3 bases: TGCGCCAGCAGCTTGGCCAAGAACACTGAAGCTTTCTTT. Amino acid sequence: CASSLAKNTEAFF.

V usage is TRBV4-3 and J usage is TRBJ2-3; 10 bases line up with TRBD2. Germline V gives CDR1 LGHNA, CDR2 YSLEER. With V trimmed by 2 bases and J by 4 bases, 6 bases remained unmatched. The CDR3 totals 16 residues. This CDR3 is CASSQSFLAGADTQYF. In DNA form, the CDR3 reads TGCGCCAGCAGCCAATCGTTCCTAGCGGGAGCAGATACGCAGTATTTT.

On this clonotype: It may be a read error: a sequence one base away is much more abundant. The DNA is left out, because the CDR3 cannot be placed on it with certainty; the CDR3 is given as TCRdb lists it. This chain uses TRBV29-1 with TRBJ2-3; no DNA check was done on the table's D call, TRBD1. Germline CDR1 reads SQVTM; CDR2 reads ANQGSEA. The CDR3 numbers 13 amino acids, ends counted. CDR3 region: CSVGQGATDTQFF.

The chain couples TRBV5-6 to TRBJ2-1; D is perhaps TRBD2 (5 bases). The germline gives CDR1 SGHDT, CDR2 YYEEEE. Trimming took 1 base from V and 4 from J, leaving 9 bases between them. This CDR3 region has 14 residues. The CDR3 reads CASSLRDSYNEQFF. The CDR3 nucleotides read TGTGCCAGCAGCTTGCGGGATTCTTACAATGAGCAGTTCTTC.

The J gene is TRBJ1-5, the V gene TRBV10-3; TRBD1 might be the D (6 bases). Germline V CDR1 and CDR2: ENHRY, SYGVKD. The CDR3 is 13 residues long. V was pared by 7 bases and J by 7 bases, with 14 bases between. In DNA, the CDR3 is TGTGCCATCATGAGTGAAGGGGGACAGCCCCAGCATTTT. Translation gives CAIMSEGGQPQHF.

This clonotype was detected a few times. The rearrangement links TRBV11-3 to TRBJ2-7; 7 bases fit TRBD2. Germline V gene sequence: CDR1 SGHNT, CDR2 YENEEA. The CDR3 runs to 15 residues. After removal of 5 bases from V and 6 bases from J, the junction contained 13 bases not matched to a gene. CDR3 nucleotides: TGTGCCAGCAGCAAACGGGGAGGGACTGGGAGCGAGCAGTACTTC. As protein: CASSKRGGTGSEQYF. The complete variable domain, with remaining parts taken from reference TRBV11-3 and TRBJ2-7, reads EAGVVQSPRYKIIEKKQPVAFWCNPISGHNTLYWYLQNLGQGPELLIRYENEEAVDDSQLPKDRFSAERLKGVDSTLKIQPAELGDSAVYLCASSKRGGTGSEQYFGPGTRLTVT.

J is TRBJ2-5 and V is TRBV20-1, with 9 bases fitting TRBD2. Germline loops: CDR1 DFQATT, CDR2 SNEGSKA (reference sequence). Trimming cost V 6 bases and J 5 bases; bases outside gene matches: 7. The CDR3 extends over 13 amino acids. CDR3 in DNA: TGCAGTGCGTTGCGGGAGGGCCGGGAGACCCAGTACTTC. Its translation is CSALREGRETQYF.

This clonotype has just a few counts. This chain joins TRBV6-2 or TRBV6-3 and TRBJ1-1; 7 nucleotides agree with TRBD1. This CDR3 spans 14 amino acids. V trimming: 6 bases; J trimming: 0 bases; junction bases outside the gene matches: 4. Germline loops: CDR1 MNHEY, CDR2 SVGEGT. The DNA of the CDR3 is TGTGCCAGCAGACCGGGACAGCTGAACACTGAAGCTTTCTTT. Its protein is CASRPGQLNTEAFF.

In this sample, this clonotype turned up a few times. V usage is TRBV29-1 and J usage is TRBJ2-1; no reliable D call. This CDR3 region has 14 residues. Germline V CDR1 and CDR2: SQVTM, ANQGSEA. V was trimmed by 0 bases and J by 1 base, leaving 7 bases between them. Here the CDR3 reads CSVEDAWSYNEQFF. Here the CDR3 DNA reads TGCAGCGTTGAAGATGCGTGGTCCTACAATGAGCAGTTCTTC.

V gene TRBV12-3 or TRBV12-4 combines with J gene TRBJ1-6, with D possibly being TRBD1 (6 bases). This CDR3 comprises 15 residues. V lost 2 bases, J lost 1 base, and 6 bases lay in between. The chain's CDR3 is CASSLQGSYNSPLHF. The CDR3, as DNA: TGTGCCAGCAGTTTACAGGGGTCCTATAATTCACCCCTCCACTTT.